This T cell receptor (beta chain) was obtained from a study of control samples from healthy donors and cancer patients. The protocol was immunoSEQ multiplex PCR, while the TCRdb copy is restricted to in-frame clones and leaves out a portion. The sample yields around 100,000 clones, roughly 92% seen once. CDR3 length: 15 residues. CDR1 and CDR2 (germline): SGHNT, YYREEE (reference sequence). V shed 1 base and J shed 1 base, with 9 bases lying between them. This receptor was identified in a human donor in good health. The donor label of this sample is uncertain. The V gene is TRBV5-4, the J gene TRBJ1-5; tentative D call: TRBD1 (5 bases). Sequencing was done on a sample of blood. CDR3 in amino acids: CASSLYGGSNQPQHF. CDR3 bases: TGTGCCAGCAGCTTGTACGGGGGAAGCAATCAGCCCCAGCATTTT.